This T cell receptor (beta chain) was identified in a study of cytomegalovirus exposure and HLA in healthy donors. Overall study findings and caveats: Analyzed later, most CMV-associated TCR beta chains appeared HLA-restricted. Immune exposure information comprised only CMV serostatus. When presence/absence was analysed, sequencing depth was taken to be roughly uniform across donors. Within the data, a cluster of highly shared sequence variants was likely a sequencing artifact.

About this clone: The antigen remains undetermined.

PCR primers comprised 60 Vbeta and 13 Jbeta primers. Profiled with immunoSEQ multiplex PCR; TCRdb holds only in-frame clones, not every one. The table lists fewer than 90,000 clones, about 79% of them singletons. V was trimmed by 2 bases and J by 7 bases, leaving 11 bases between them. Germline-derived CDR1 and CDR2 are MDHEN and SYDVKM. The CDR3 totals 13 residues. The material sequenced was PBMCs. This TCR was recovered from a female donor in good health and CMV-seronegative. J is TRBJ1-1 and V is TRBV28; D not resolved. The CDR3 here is CASSLGSAGEAFF. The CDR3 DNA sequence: TGTGCCAGCAGTTTAGGTTCGGCGGGTGAAGCTTTCTTT.